The present T cell receptor beta chain was sequenced within a study of response to subunit inactivated influenza vaccine. MiXCR, run by TCRdb on the RT-PCR reads, gives a single entry per CDR3 protein. The repertoire consists of roughly 700,000 distinct CDR3 sequences, with around a sixth occurring once and the leading ten covering 9.5% to 13%. Broader study findings: Each seasonal influenza vaccination, the authors suggested, recruits few new T cells.

Concerning this clonotype itself: The antigen is undetermined.

V trimming: 4 bases; J trimming: 6 bases; junction bases outside the gene matches: 13. Germline CDR1 is SGHRS and CDR2 is YFSETQ. The CDR3 contains 15 residues. This chain uses TRBV5-1 with TRBJ2-7; 7 positions match TRBD2. This material consisted of PBMCs from blood, taken about 13 days after vaccination. The sequence was obtained from a man aged 50 to 59 who received an inactivated influenza vaccine. The CDR3 DNA sequence: TGCGCCAGCAGCGACTCAGCGGGATCAGGCCCCGAGCAGTACTTC. The encoded protein is CASSDSAGSGPEQYF.